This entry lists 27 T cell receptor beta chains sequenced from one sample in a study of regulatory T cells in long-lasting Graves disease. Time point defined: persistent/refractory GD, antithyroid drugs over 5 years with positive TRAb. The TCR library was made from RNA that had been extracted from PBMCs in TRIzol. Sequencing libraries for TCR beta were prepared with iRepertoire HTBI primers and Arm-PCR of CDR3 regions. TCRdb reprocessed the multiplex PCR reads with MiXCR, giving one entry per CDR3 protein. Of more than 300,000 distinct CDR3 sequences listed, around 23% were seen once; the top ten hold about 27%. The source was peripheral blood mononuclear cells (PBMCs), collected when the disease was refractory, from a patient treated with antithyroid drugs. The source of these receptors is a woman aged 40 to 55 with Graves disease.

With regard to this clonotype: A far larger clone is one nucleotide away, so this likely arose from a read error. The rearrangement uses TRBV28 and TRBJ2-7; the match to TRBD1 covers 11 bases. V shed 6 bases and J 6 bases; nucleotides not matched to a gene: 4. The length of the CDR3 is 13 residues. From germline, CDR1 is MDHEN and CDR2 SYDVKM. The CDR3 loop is CASRWDRGSEQYF. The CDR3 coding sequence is TGTGCCAGCAGGTGGGACAGGGGGTCCGAGCAGTACTTC.

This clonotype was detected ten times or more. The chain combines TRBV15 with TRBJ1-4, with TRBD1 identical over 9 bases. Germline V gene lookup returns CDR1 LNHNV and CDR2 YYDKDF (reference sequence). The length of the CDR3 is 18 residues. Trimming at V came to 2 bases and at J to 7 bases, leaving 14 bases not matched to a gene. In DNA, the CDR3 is TGTGCCACCAGCAGATCGCCACCGGGACAGGGAAGGGGTGAAAAACTGTTTTTT. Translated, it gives CATSRSPPGQGRGEKLFF.

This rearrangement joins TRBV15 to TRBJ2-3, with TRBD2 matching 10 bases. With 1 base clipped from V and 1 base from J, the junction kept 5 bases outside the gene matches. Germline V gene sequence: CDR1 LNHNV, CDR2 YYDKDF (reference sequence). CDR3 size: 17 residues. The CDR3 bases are TGTGCCACCAGCAGAGCTGTTCTAGCGGGAGGCACAGATACGCAGTATTTT. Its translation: CATSRAVLAGGTDTQYF.

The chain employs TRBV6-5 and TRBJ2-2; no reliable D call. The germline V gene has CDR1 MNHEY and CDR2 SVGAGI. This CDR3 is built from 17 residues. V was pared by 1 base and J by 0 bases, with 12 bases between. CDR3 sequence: CASSYFKIHANTGELFF. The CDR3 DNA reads TGTGCCAGCAGTTACTTCAAAATCCACGCGAACACCGGGGAGCTGTTTTTT.

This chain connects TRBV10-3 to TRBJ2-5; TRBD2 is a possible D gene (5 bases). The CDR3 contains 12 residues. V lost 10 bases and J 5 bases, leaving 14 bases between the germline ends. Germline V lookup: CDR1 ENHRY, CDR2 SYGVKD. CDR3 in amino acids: CATGDLGETQYF. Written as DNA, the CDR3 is TGTGCCACCGGGGATTTGGGGGAGACCCAGTACTTC.

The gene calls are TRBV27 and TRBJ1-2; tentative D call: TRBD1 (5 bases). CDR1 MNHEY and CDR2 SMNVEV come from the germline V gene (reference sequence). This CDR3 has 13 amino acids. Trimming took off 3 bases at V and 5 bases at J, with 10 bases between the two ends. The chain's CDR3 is CASSFGGGYGYTF. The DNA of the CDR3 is TGTGCCAGCAGTTTCGGGGGTGGGTATGGCTACACCTTC.

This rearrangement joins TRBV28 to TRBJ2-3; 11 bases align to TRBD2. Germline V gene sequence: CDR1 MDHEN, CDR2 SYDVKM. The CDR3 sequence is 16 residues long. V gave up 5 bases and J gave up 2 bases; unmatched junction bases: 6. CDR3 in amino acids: CASSPLSGRATDTQYF. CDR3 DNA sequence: TGTGCCAGCAGTCCCCTTAGCGGGAGGGCCACAGATACGCAGTATTTT.

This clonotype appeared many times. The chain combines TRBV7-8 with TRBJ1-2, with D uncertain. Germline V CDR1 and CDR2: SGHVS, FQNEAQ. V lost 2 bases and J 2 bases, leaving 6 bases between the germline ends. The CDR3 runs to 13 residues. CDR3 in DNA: TGTGCCAGCAGCTTATGGAGAAACTATGGCTACACCTTC. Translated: CASSLWRNYGYTF.

The CDR3 region is CASTRGVAGGADTQYF. CDR3 coding DNA: TGTGCCAGCACGAGGGGCGTAGCGGGAGGCGCAGATACGCAGTATTTT. The gene calls are TRBV2 and TRBJ2-3, with 10 nucleotides matching TRBD2. The junction had 11 bases not matched to a gene; V was cut back by 7 bases and J by 4 bases. This CDR3 spans 16 amino acids. Per germline, CDR1 SNHLY and CDR2 FYNNEI.

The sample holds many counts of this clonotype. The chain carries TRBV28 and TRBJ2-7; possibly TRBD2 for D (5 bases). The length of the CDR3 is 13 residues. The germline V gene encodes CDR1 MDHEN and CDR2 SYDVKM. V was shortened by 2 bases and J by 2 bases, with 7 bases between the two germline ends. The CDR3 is CASSLASPYEQYF. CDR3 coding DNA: TGTGCCAGCAGTTTAGCTAGCCCCTACGAGCAGTACTTC.

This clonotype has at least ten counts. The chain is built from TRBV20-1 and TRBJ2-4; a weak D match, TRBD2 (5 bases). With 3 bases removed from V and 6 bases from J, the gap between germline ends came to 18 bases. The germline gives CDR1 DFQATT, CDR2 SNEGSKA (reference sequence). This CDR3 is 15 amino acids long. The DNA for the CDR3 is TGCAGTGCTAGGGGAAGGACGGGGTGGGGAAACATTCAGTACTTC. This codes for CSARGRTGWGNIQYF.

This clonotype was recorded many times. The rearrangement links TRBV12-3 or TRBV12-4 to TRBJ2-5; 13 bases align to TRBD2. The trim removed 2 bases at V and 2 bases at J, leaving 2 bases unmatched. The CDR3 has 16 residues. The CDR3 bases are TGTGCCAGCAGTTTACGACTAGCGGGGGGACAAGAGACCCAGTACTTC. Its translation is CASSLRLAGGQETQYF.

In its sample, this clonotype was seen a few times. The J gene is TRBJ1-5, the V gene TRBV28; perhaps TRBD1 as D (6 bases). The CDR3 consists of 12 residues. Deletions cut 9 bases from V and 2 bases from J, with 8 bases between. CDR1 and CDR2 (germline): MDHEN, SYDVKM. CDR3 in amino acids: CASPGGNQPQHF. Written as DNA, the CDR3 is TGTGCCAGTCCAGGGGGCAATCAGCCCCAGCATTTT.

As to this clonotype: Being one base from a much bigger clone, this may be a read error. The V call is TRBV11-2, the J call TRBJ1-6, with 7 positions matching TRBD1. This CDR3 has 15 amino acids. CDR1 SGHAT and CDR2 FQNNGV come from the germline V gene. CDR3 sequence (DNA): TGTGCCAGCAGCTGGAGGACAGGCCAAAATTCACCCCCCCACTTT. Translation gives CASSWRTGQNSPPHF.

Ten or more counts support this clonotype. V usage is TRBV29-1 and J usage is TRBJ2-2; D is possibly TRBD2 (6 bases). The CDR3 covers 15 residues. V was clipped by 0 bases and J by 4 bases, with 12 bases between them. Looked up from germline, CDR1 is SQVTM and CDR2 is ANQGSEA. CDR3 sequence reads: CSVEDSRDFTGELFF. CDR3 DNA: TGCAGCGTTGAAGATAGTAGGGACTTCACCGGGGAGCTGTTTTTT.

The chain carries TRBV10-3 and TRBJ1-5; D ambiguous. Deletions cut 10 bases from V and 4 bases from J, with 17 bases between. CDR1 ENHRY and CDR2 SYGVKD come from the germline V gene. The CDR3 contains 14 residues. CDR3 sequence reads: CATRSNLDNQPQHF. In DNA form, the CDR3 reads TGTGCCACCCGCTCCAATCTCGATAATCAGCCCCAGCATTTT.

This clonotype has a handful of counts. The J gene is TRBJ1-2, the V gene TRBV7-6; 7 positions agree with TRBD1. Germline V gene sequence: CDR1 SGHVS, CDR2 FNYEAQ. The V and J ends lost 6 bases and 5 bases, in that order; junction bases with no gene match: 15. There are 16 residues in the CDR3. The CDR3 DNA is TGTGCCAGCAGTCCACCCTGGGAGGGGGCAGGTTATGGCTACACCTTC. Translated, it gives CASSPPWEGAGYGYTF.

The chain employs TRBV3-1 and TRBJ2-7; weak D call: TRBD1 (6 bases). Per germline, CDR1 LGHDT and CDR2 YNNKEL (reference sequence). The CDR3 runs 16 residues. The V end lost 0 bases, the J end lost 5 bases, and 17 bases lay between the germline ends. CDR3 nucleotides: TGTGCCAGCAGCCAAGAGGCGGGCAGGGGTTACCACGAGCAGTACTTC. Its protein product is CASSQEAGRGYHEQYF.

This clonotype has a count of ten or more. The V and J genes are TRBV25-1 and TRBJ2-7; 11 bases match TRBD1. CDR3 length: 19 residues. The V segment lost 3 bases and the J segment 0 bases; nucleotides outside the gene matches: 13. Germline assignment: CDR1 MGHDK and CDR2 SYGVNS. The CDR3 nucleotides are TGTGCCAGCAGTGATCGCTCCTCCTCCGGGACAGGGGGCTCCTACGAGCAGTACTTC. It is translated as CASSDRSSSGTGGSYEQYF.

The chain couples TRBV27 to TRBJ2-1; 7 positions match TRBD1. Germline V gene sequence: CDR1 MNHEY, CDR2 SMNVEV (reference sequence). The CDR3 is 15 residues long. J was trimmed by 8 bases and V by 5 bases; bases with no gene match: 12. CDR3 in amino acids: CASSKTGFGFDEQFF. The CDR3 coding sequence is TGTGCCAGCAGTAAGACAGGGTTCGGTTTCGATGAGCAGTTCTTC.

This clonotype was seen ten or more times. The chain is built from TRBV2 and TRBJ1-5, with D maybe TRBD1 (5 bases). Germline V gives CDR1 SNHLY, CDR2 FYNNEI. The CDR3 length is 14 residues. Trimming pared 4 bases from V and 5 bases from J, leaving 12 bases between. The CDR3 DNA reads TGTGCCAGCAGTGGGCAGGGTGGCGATCAGCCCCAGCATTTT. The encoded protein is CASSGQGGDQPQHF.

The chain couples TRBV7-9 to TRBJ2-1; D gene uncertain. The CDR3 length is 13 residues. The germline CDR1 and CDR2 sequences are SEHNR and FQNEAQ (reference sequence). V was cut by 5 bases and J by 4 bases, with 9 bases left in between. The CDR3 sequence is CASSLVPYNEQFF. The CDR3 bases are TGTGCCAGCAGCCTAGTACCTTACAATGAGCAGTTCTTC.

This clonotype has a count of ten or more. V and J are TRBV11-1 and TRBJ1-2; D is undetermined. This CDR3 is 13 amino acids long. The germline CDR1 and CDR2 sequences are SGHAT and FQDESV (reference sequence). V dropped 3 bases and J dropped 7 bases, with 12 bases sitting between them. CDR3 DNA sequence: TGTGCCAGCAGCTTGCGGGGAGACGGTGGCTACACCTTC. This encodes CASSLRGDGGYTF.

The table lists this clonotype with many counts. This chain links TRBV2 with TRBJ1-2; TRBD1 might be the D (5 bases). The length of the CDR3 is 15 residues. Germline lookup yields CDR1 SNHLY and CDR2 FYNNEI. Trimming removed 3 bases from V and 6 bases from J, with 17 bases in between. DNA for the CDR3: TGTGCCAGCAGTGACGGGACTAGGGGAAGGGATGGCTACACCTTC. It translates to CASSDGTRGRDGYTF.

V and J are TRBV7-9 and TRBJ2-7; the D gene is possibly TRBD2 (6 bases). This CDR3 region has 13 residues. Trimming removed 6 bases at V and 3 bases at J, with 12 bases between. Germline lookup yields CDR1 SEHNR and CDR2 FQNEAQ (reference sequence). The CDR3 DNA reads TGTGCCAGCAGTTCGACTAGTCACTACGAGCAGTACTTC. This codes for CASSSTSHYEQYF.

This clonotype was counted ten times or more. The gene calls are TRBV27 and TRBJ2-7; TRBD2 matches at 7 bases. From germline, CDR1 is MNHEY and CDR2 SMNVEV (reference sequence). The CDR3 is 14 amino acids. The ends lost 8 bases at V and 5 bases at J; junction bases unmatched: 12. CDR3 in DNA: TGTGCCAGCTTCGGGAGGAAAAGGTCTGACGAGCAGTACTTC. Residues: CASFGRKRSDEQYF.

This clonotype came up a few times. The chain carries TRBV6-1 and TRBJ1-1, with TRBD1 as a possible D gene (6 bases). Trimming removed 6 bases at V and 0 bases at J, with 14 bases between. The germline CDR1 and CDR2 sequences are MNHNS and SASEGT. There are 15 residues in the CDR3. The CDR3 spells CASRPDRFLNTEAFF. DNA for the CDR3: TGTGCCAGCAGACCTGACAGGTTCTTGAACACTGAAGCTTTCTTT.